This T cell receptor beta chain was recovered during a study of shared clonotypes between healthy human individuals. Study summary: Contributing individuals were two females and a few males aged 18 to 49.

Repertoires were generated with immunoSEQ multiplex PCR, while TCRdb's copy carries only in-frame clones and drops some. There are around 2,100,000 clones in the sample; about 95% occur only once, and around 1% lies in the top ten. Naive-designated CD8 cells lacked CD45RO, were positively enriched for CCR7, and omitted terminally differentiated effector memory CD45RA+ cells. Study observations and caveats: Among the subsets, naive ones generally showed larger estimated richness than memory ones.

Comments on this clone: Its matching antigen is unknown.

CDR3 size: 14 residues. Germline V gives CDR1 MNHEY, CDR2 SVGAGI. V shed 6 bases and J shed 13 bases, with 21 bases lying between them. The clonotype was recovered from a man younger than 30 in good health. The chain employs TRBV6-5 and TRBJ1-4; no reliable D call. Specimen: naive CD8+ T cells sorted from blood. CDR3 sequence: CASSPGENLGLLFF. The CDR3 DNA reads TGTGCCAGCAGCCCCGGAGAAAACCTGGGATTACTGTTTTTT.